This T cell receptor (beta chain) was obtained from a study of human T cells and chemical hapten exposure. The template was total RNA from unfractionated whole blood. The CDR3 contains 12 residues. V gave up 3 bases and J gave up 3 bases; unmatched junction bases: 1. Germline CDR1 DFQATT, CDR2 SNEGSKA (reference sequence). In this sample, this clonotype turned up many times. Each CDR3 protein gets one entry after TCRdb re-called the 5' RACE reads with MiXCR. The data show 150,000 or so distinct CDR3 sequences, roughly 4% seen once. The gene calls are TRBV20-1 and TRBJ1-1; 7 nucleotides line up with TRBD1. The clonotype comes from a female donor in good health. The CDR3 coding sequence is TGCAGTGCTAGTGACAGGGACACTGAAGCTTTCTTT. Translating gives CSASDRDTEAFF.